This TCR beta chain originates from a study of neurological immune-mediated disorders. Overall study context: Of the approximately 34 patients with multiple sclerosis, roughly 30 had relapsing-remitting MS, whereas the remaining 3 had secondary progressive MS. Study-wide results and caveats: Any association between clinical or MRI features and the multiple sclerosis repertoire cluster was absent.

CDR1 is SGHRS, CDR2 YFSETQ, per germline. Trimming took off 1 base at V and 0 bases at J, with 5 bases between the two ends. The CDR3 spans 15 residues. TCRdb fed the 5' RACE reads into MiXCR, producing one record per CDR3 protein. The table lists about 70,000 distinct CDR3 sequences, roughly 4.9% of them singletons. There are many counts of this clonotype. What it recognizes is unknown. V gene TRBV5-1 combines with J gene TRBJ2-6; no firm D call. The sample was PBMCs. The clonotype comes from a human donor with multiple sclerosis. The donor label of this sample is uncertain. The CDR3 DNA reads as TGCGCCAGCAGCTTGCCTGACTCTGGGGCCAACGTCCTGACTTTC. It translates to CASSLPDSGANVLTF. The full variable domain, completed using reference TRBV5-1 and TRBJ2-6, is KAGVTQTPRYLIKTRGQQVTLSCSPISGHRSVSWYQQTPGQGLQFLFEYFSETQRNKGNFPGRFSGRQFSNSRSEMNVSTLELGDSALYLCASSLPDSGANVLTFGAGSRLTVL.